The 5 T cell receptor beta chains below were found in one sample sequenced in a study of CD8 T cells in ankylosing spondylitis. TCRdb used MiXCR to reprocess the 5' RACE reads, holding one entry per CDR3 protein. The repertoire includes approximately 260,000 distinct CDR3 sequences, approximately 20% of them detected once, and around 30% sits in the top ten. The sequenced material came from blood, either unsorted or a sorted T cell fraction (not recorded which). The receptors were gathered from a male donor with ankylosing spondylitis or in good health (not recorded which).

The sample holds many counts of this clonotype. This chain joins TRBV4-1 and TRBJ2-2; D gene uncertain. The V gene's germline CDR1 is MGHRA and CDR2 YSYEKL. The germline V and J ends were trimmed by 6 bases and 1 base, with 9 bases remaining between them. The CDR3 is 14 amino acids. This CDR3 is CASRLPGNTGELFF. Here the CDR3 DNA reads TGCGCCAGCAGATTGCCGGGGAACACCGGGGAGCTGTTTTTT.

V and J are TRBV25-1 and TRBJ1-5, with TRBD1 matching 9 bases. Trimming removed 2 bases from V and 0 bases from J; junction bases left unmatched: 2. CDR1 is MGHDK and CDR2 is SYGVNS in the germline V gene. The CDR3 has 16 amino acids. For the CDR3, the DNA is TGTGCCAGCAGTGAAGGGACAGGGAATAGCAATCAGCCCCAGCATTTT. Residues: CASSEGTGNSNQPQHF.

This clonotype was found a few times. The V call is TRBV4-3, the J call TRBJ2-1, with 15 bases identical to TRBD2. The CDR3 spans 18 residues. CDR1 and CDR2 from the germline V gene are LGHNA and YSLEER. The V and J ends lost 0 bases and 4 bases, in that order; junction bases with no gene match: 4. Here the CDR3 DNA reads TGCGCCAGCAGCCAAGATGGACTAGCGGGAGGGCCTTACAATGAGCAGTTCTTC. The encoded protein is CASSQDGLAGGPYNEQFF.

V usage is TRBV4-1 and J usage is TRBJ2-7; 11 bases align to TRBD1. The CDR3 spans 16 residues. The junction had 9 bases not matched to a gene; V was cut back by 4 bases and J by 4 bases. The germline gives CDR1 MGHRA, CDR2 YSYEKL. Written as DNA, the CDR3 is TGCGCCAGCAGCCTCACTGGACAGGGGGCATGGTACGAGCAGTACTTC. The encoded protein is CASSLTGQGAWYEQYF.

A note on this clonotype: At one end the junction does not follow the germline gene, possibly because of a read error. J is TRBJ1-1 and V is TRBV12-3 or TRBV12-4; D may be TRBD1 (6 bases). The CDR3 spans 14 residues. CDR3 in amino acids: CASGLGGGMAEAFF. CDR3 bases: TGTGCCAGCGGTTTAGGGGGGGGCATGGCTGAAGCTTTCTTT.